One and the same sample provided the 29 T cell receptor beta chains below, sequenced in a study of patients and donors after allogeneic stem cell transplantation. TCRdb used MiXCR to reprocess the RT-PCR reads, holding one entry per CDR3 protein. The table records some 960,000 distinct CDR3 sequences, 15% to 20% of them present only once. Sequenced sample: blood, either unsorted or a sorted T cell fraction (not recorded which). The receptors originated from a human donor who was either an allogeneic HSCT recipient or a stem cell or donor lymphocyte infusion donor (not recorded which). It is not recorded whose cells these are; they may come from a transplant donor.

The chain links TRBV12-5 to TRBJ2-1; D might be TRBD2 (6 bases). Looked up from germline, CDR1 is LGHNT and CDR2 is FRNRAP. The CDR3 extends over 19 amino acids. Deletions cut 3 bases from V and 4 bases from J, with 25 bases between. CDR3 sequence: CASGFPAALWRERYNEQFF. CDR3 nucleotide sequence: TGTGCTAGTGGTTTTCCTGCCGCCCTATGGAGGGAGAGATACAATGAGCAGTTCTTC.

This clonotype turned up a few times. V is TRBV5-1 and J is TRBJ2-3; tentatively, D is TRBD2 (5 bases). Germline-derived CDR1 and CDR2 are SGHRS and YFSETQ. The V end was cut by 4 bases, the J end by 5 bases, with 14 bases between. The CDR3 totals 14 residues. The CDR3, as DNA: TGCGCCAGCAGCATACTACTAGGGAGAGATACGCAGTATTTT. Amino acid sequence: CASSILLGRDTQYF.

A few counts support this clonotype. This CDR3 is CATSRDRQGVAAFF. The CDR3 DNA reads TGTGCCACCAGCAGAGATAGACAGGGGGTCGCAGCTTTCTTT. The V call is TRBV15, the J call TRBJ1-1, with 9 bases lining up with TRBD1. Trimming cost V 0 bases and J 10 bases; bases outside gene matches: 6. The CDR3 covers 14 residues. Germline V gene data show CDR1 as LNHNV and CDR2 as YYDKDF (reference sequence).

This clonotype showed up many times. The chain couples TRBV12-3 or TRBV12-4 to TRBJ2-1, with 8 bases lining up with TRBD2. The CDR3 runs 14 residues. The J segment lost 7 bases and the V segment lost 6 bases, leaving 8 bases of the junction unmatched. The chain's CDR3 is CASREVAGYNEQFF. In DNA, the CDR3 is TGTGCCAGCAGGGAGGTAGCGGGATATAATGAGCAGTTCTTC.

This sequence joins TRBV7-2 and TRBJ1-2, with D uncertain. This CDR3 has 13 residues. From germline, CDR1 is SGHTA and CDR2 FQGNSA. V was cut by 10 bases and J by 5 bases, with 17 bases left in between. Here the CDR3 DNA reads TGTGCCACCACCGTGCCTGGGGAATATGGCTACACCTTC. It encodes CATTVPGEYGYTF.

This chain connects TRBV7-9 to TRBJ1-1; possible D gene TRBD1, 6 bases. The germline gives CDR1 SEHNR, CDR2 FQNEAQ (reference sequence). The germline V and J ends were trimmed by 4 bases and 0 bases, with 15 bases remaining between them. This CDR3 comprises 16 residues. The CDR3 loop reads CASSSKSGEMNTEAFF. CDR3 DNA sequence: TGTGCCAGCAGCTCCAAGTCAGGGGAGATGAACACTGAAGCTTTCTTT.

This chain links TRBV6-1 with TRBJ2-3, with TRBD2 matching 10 bases. V was clipped by 6 bases and J by 1 base; unmatched bases: 7. The V gene's germline CDR1 is MNHNS and CDR2 SASEGT. This CDR3 has 16 amino acids. The CDR3 DNA reads TGTGCCAGCAGCCGCGGACTAGCGGATCGCACAGATACGCAGTATTTT. This translates into CASSRGLADRTDTQYF.

V usage is TRBV10-3 and J usage is TRBJ2-5, with TRBD2 identical over 11 bases. The CDR3 covers 15 residues. V shed 4 bases and J 5 bases; nucleotides not matched to a gene: 6. Germline V gene data show CDR1 as ENHRY and CDR2 as SYGVKD. The CDR3 here is CAISGSGRADETQYF. The CDR3 DNA follows: TGTGCCATCAGTGGTAGCGGGAGGGCCGATGAGACCCAGTACTTC.

This clonotype was seen a handful of times. The rearrangement uses TRBV6-5 and TRBJ1-2; perhaps TRBD1 as D (6 bases). V dropped 2 bases and J dropped 5 bases, with 15 bases sitting between them. The CDR3 is 15 residues long. Germline V gene data show CDR1 as MNHEY and CDR2 as SVGAGI. The CDR3 loop is CASSYGFGTNYGYTF. The CDR3, as DNA: TGTGCCAGCAGTTACGGATTCGGGACAAATTATGGCTACACCTTC.

This clonotype occurred a few times. The rearrangement joins TRBV29-1 to TRBJ2-1, with 9 bases identical to TRBD2. CDR1 SQVTM and CDR2 ANQGSEA come from the germline V gene. The CDR3 spans 13 residues. CDR3 loop: CTLGAGGYNEQFF. CDR3 DNA sequence: TGCACCCTGGGGGCGGGAGGGTACAATGAGCAGTTCTTC.

This clonotype showed up just a few times. The chain combines TRBV11-2 with TRBJ2-5, with D unclear. The germline V gene encodes CDR1 SGHAT and CDR2 FQNNGV. The CDR3 is 14 residues long. V was clipped by 7 bases and J by 7 bases, with 19 bases between them. This chain's CDR3 is CASTQGGPSRTQYF. CDR3 sequence (DNA): TGTGCCAGCACCCAAGGTGGACCGTCAAGGACCCAGTACTTC.

J is TRBJ1-5 and V is TRBV4-2, with D perhaps matching TRBD1 (5 bases). Germline lookup yields CDR1 LGHNA and CDR2 YNFKEQ. The CDR3 is 14 amino acids. Between the trimmed V and J ends, which lost 2 bases and 7 bases, there was a span of 12 bases. This chain's CDR3 is CASSQSRDGQPQHF. The CDR3 DNA sequence: TGTGCCAGCAGCCAATCCCGGGACGGACAGCCCCAGCATTTT.

This chain joins TRBV20-1 and TRBJ2-3; no reliable D call. V lost 2 bases to trimming and J lost 2 bases, with 11 bases between them. This CDR3 contains 14 residues. Germline V CDR1 and CDR2: DFQATT, SNEGSKA (reference sequence). CDR3 in DNA: TGCAGTGCTAGACCCGGCCCCTACACAGATACGCAGTATTTT. Encoded protein: CSARPGPYTDTQYF.

This clonotype was observed a few times. This chain links TRBV5-1 with TRBJ2-7; D might be TRBD2 (5 bases). The ends were cut back, 3 bases at V and 4 bases at J, with 14 bases in the middle. The CDR3 totals 14 residues. The germline V gene has CDR1 SGHRS and CDR2 YFSETQ. CDR3 sequence (DNA): TGCGCCAGCAGCTCAACCGCGGGCAAGTACGAGCAGTACTTC. Translating it yields CASSSTAGKYEQYF.

This chain joins TRBV10-3 and TRBJ1-2; D not certain. Trimming removed 3 bases at V and 2 bases at J, with 10 bases between. From germline, CDR1 is ENHRY and CDR2 SYGVKD. The CDR3 is 14 amino acids. CDR3 bases: TGTGCCATCAGTGAAAGGGCGCAGAACTATGGCTACACCTTC. It codes for CAISERAQNYGYTF.

The J gene is TRBJ2-1, the V gene TRBV11-2; 7 nucleotides match TRBD2. The V segment lost 4 bases and the J segment 7 bases; nucleotides outside the gene matches: 7. This CDR3 has 14 amino acids. The germline CDR1 and CDR2 sequences are SGHAT and FQNNGV. The CDR3 sequence is CASSSLLAWNEQFF. CDR3 DNA sequence: TGTGCCAGCAGCTCCTTACTAGCGTGGAATGAGCAGTTCTTC.

The chain has TRBV29-1 and TRBJ1-4, with D perhaps TRBD1 (6 bases). Germline V gives CDR1 SQVTM, CDR2 ANQGSEA. The V end lost 2 bases, the J end lost 7 bases, and 14 bases lay between the germline ends. The CDR3 has 14 residues. The CDR3 loop reads CSVEFGGRAEKLFF. For the CDR3, the DNA is TGCAGCGTTGAATTCGGGGGCAGGGCTGAAAAACTGTTTTTT.

This clonotype was seen repeatedly, ten times or more. The CDR3 sequence is CASSFLAGANEQFF. CDR3 bases: TGTGCCAGCAGCTTCCTAGCGGGGGCCAATGAGCAGTTCTTC. The rearrangement joins TRBV11-2 to TRBJ2-1, with TRBD2 matching over 10 bases. J gave up 6 bases and V 3 bases, and 2 bases lay outside the gene matches. From germline, CDR1 is SGHAT and CDR2 FQNNGV. CDR3 length: 14 amino acids.

The chain uses TRBV27 and TRBJ2-7, with 10 positions matching TRBD1. In germline, CDR1 is MNHEY, CDR2 SMNVEV (reference sequence). The CDR3 contains 15 residues. The J segment lost 5 bases and the V segment lost 6 bases, leaving 10 bases of the junction unmatched. CDR3: CASSSRDRGSHEQYF. The DNA of the CDR3 is TGTGCCAGCAGCTCCCGGGACAGGGGTTCCCACGAGCAGTACTTC.

The rearrangement joins TRBV10-2 to TRBJ1-2; no definite D call. Germline CDR1 is WSHSY and CDR2 is SAAADI. Trimming cost V 10 bases and J 3 bases, with 12 bases left between them. There are 12 residues in the CDR3. The CDR3 sequence: CANKTPYYGYTF. CDR3 sequence (DNA): TGCGCCAACAAGACCCCTTACTATGGCTACACCTTC.

This clonotype came up many times. The rearrangement joins TRBV2 to TRBJ1-2; 11 bases line up with TRBD1. The CDR3 covers 12 residues. The germline CDR1 and CDR2 sequences are SNHLY and FYNNEI. The V gene end was trimmed by 4 bases and the J gene end by 8 bases; junction bases not matched to a gene: 0. In DNA, the CDR3 is TGTGCCAGCAGTGGGACAGGGGGCGGCTACACCTTC. This encodes CASSGTGGGYTF. Using reference TRBV2 and TRBJ1-2 for the parts outside the CDR3, the full variable domain is EPEVTQTPSHQVTQMGQEVILRCVPISNHLYFYWYRQILGQKVEFLVSFYNNEISEKSEIFDDQFSVERPDGSNFTLKIRSTKLEDSAMYFCASSGTGGGYTFGSGTRLTVV.

This clonotype was observed at least ten times. This sequence joins TRBV12-3 or TRBV12-4 and TRBJ2-7, with 7 nucleotides matching TRBD1. V was clipped by 7 bases and J by 5 bases; unmatched bases: 8. The CDR3 is made up of 13 amino acids. The CDR3 region is CASTGQLLHEQYF. DNA of the CDR3: TGTGCCAGCACGGGACAGCTCCTACACGAGCAGTACTTC.

CDR3 in amino acids: CASNYRASYNEQFF. CDR3 DNA: TGTGCCAGCAACTACAGGGCCTCCTACAATGAGCAGTTCTTC. The chain carries TRBV5-6 and TRBJ2-1; perhaps TRBD1 as D (6 bases). Per germline, CDR1 SGHDT and CDR2 YYEEEE. The CDR3 totals 14 residues. V was shortened by 6 bases and J by 0 bases, with 10 bases between the two germline ends.

This rearrangement joins TRBV29-1 to TRBJ2-3; no firm D call. V lost 5 bases and J 6 bases, leaving 9 bases between the germline ends. Germline-derived CDR1 and CDR2 are SQVTM and ANQGSEA. The CDR3 length is 11 residues. The CDR3 nucleotides read TGCAGCGTTACCTCGCGGGATACGCAGTATTTT. Translation gives CSVTSRDTQYF.

This clonotype was observed a handful of times. The chain is built from TRBV12-3 or TRBV12-4 and TRBJ2-3, with D uncertain. V gave up 3 bases and J gave up 2 bases, with 15 bases separating them. The CDR3 extends over 16 amino acids. DNA of the CDR3: TGTGCCAGCAGTTTTGGTTTAACGGAGTCCACAGATACGCAGTATTTT. Translated, it gives CASSFGLTESTDTQYF.

The chain joins TRBV10-3 to TRBJ2-7; 9 bases are shared with TRBD2. Germline lookup yields CDR1 ENHRY and CDR2 SYGVKD. The CDR3 extends over 14 amino acids. V trimming: 6 bases; J trimming: 5 bases; junction bases outside the gene matches: 8. CDR3: CAIRALAGPDEQYF. In DNA, the CDR3 is TGTGCCATCAGAGCACTAGCGGGCCCTGACGAGCAGTACTTC.

This clonotype was detected only a few times. The genes are TRBV7-2 and TRBJ2-5; tentative D call: TRBD2 (5 bases). Trimming shortened V by 2 bases and J by 9 bases, and 10 bases separated the two germline ends. CDR1 and CDR2 from the germline V gene are SGHTA and FQGNSA. There are 12 residues in the CDR3. CDR3: CASSLNVGAQYF. Written as DNA, the CDR3 is TGTGCCAGCAGCTTAAATGTCGGGGCCCAGTACTTC.

This clonotype has more than one count but fewer than ten. V is TRBV5-1 and J is TRBJ2-7, with D possibly TRBD1 on 6 matching bases. CDR3 size: 19 residues. Germline lookup yields CDR1 SGHRS and CDR2 YFSETQ. V gave up 0 bases and J gave up 3 bases, with 25 bases separating them. The CDR3 region is CASSLVPIRDNRFDYEQYF. DNA of the CDR3: TGCGCCAGCAGCTTGGTCCCCATCAGGGACAACAGATTTGACTACGAGCAGTACTTC.

This clonotype was counted between two and nine times. The V gene is TRBV6-5, the J gene TRBJ1-2, with D tentatively TRBD1 (5 bases). The CDR3 has 14 amino acids. CDR1 is MNHEY and CDR2 is SVGAGI in the germline V gene. Trimming removed 2 bases from V and 1 base from J, with 8 bases in between. This CDR3 is CASSYDRVNYGYTF. For the CDR3, the DNA is TGTGCCAGCAGTTACGACAGAGTTAACTATGGCTACACCTTC.